These 9 T cell receptor beta chains share one sample of origin, sequenced in a study of graft-versus-host responses after intestinal transplantation. The table came from immunoSEQ multiplex PCR; TCRdb's copy has only in-frame clones and leaves some out. The repertoire consists of 90,000 to 130,000 clones, with around 94% occurring once and the leading ten covering 1.2%. For these TCRs, the target antigens are not known. Here the sequenced sample was unstimulated CD8+ T cells sorted from spleen or lymph node cells, taken before transplant. The source of these receptors is a human donor who was the organ donor for an intestinal transplant.

This clone was picked up one time. The chain couples TRBV27 to TRBJ2-1; 9 nucleotides agree with TRBD1. Germline CDR1 is MNHEY and CDR2 is SMNVEV (reference sequence). The CDR3 has 20 residues. V lost 5 bases and J lost 4; bases outside the gene matches: 21. The CDR3 bases are TGTGCCAGCAGTCTCCACACACCGGGACAGGGCCGTACGGATTACAATGAGCAGTTCTTC. It translates to CASSLHTPGQGRTDYNEQFF.

This sequence joins TRBV7-2 and TRBJ1-1; 11 bases line up with TRBD1. Unmatched junction bases numbered 7, after V lost 6 bases and J lost 4 bases. Germline V gene lookup returns CDR1 SGHTA and CDR2 FQGNSA. CDR3 length equals 15 residues. The CDR3 sequence is CASSYRGQGATEAFF. The CDR3 DNA is TGTGCCAGCAGTTACCGCGGACAGGGGGCCACTGAAGCTTTCTTT.

The V and J genes are TRBV19 and TRBJ2-2, with 9 bases that match TRBD2. The ends lost 5 bases at V and 6 bases at J; junction bases unmatched: 10. Germline CDR1 reads LNHDA; CDR2 reads SQIVND (reference sequence). This CDR3 is 16 amino acids long. The CDR3 nucleotides read TGTGCCAGTAGTCCCTTTAGCGGGAGAAGTGCCGGGGAGCTGTTTTTT. Residues: CASSPFSGRSAGELFF.

The chain links TRBV7-9 to TRBJ2-3, with D perhaps assigned TRBD1 or TRBD2 (5 bases each). The CDR3 runs to 15 residues. CDR1 is SEHNR, CDR2 FQNEAQ, per germline (reference sequence). V lost 4 bases, J lost 7 bases, and 18 bases lay in between. CDR3 residues: CASSSGWGFSNTQYF. CDR3 coding DNA: TGTGCCAGCAGCTCCGGTTGGGGGTTCTCCAATACGCAGTATTTT.

The chain recombines TRBV6-5 with TRBJ2-3; D might be TRBD2 (5 bases). V lost 2 bases and J 2 bases, leaving 14 bases between the germline ends. Germline assignment: CDR1 MNHEY and CDR2 SVGAGI. The CDR3 runs 16 residues. CDR3 protein: CASSYRRAIPTDTQYF. CDR3 DNA: TGTGCCAGCAGTTACAGGCGGGCTATTCCCACAGATACGCAGTATTTT.

The chain has TRBV10-3 and TRBJ2-7; 8 nucleotides agree with TRBD1. With V trimmed by 4 bases and J by 7 bases, 0 bases remained unmatched. The length of the CDR3 is 11 residues. Germline V lookup: CDR1 ENHRY, CDR2 SYGVKD. The CDR3 coding sequence is TGTGCCATCAGTGGACAGGGGGAGCAGTACTTC. Encoded protein: CAISGQGEQYF.

The rearrangement uses TRBV9 and TRBJ2-7; 11 bases map to TRBD1. This CDR3 has 14 residues. The germline gives CDR1 SGDLS, CDR2 YYNGEE. The junction had 2 bases not matched to a gene; V was cut back by 2 bases and J by 4 bases. CDR3 DNA sequence: TGTGCCAGCAGCGTTGGGGACAGGGGGTACGAGCAGTACTTC. This codes for CASSVGDRGYEQYF. Full variable domain (remainder filled in from reference TRBV9 and TRBJ2-7): DSGVTQTPKHLITATGQRVTLRCSPRSGDLSVYWYQQSLDQGLQFLIQYYNGEERAKGNILERFSAQQFPDLHSELNLSSLELGDSALYFCASSVGDRGYEQYFGPGTRLTVT.

This clone was picked up one time. V usage is TRBV11-2 and J usage is TRBJ2-7, with D perhaps TRBD1 (6 bases). Germline V CDR1 and CDR2: SGHAT, FQNNGV. The CDR3 is 13 residues long. V was pared by 2 bases and J by 3 bases, with 8 bases between. The CDR3 sequence is CASSLMGHYEQYF. The CDR3 nucleotides are TGTGCCAGCAGCTTAATGGGACACTACGAGCAGTACTTC. The full variable domain, with the rest looked up from reference TRBV11-2 and TRBJ2-7, is EAGVAQSPRYKIIEKRQSVAFWCNPISGHATLYWYQQILGQGPKLLIQFQNNGVVDDSQLPKDRFSAERLKGVDSTLKIQPAKLEDSAVYLCASSLMGHYEQYFGPGTRLTVT.

The CDR3 is CAISESGDINQPQHF. The DNA for the CDR3 is TGTGCCATCAGTGAGTCGGGGGACATCAATCAGCCCCAGCATTTT. This chain links TRBV10-3 with TRBJ1-5; a possible D gene is TRBD1 (6 bases). Germline CDR1 and CDR2: ENHRY and SYGVKD. Trimming stripped 0 bases from V and 3 bases from J, with 9 bases between. This CDR3 has 15 residues.